This TCR beta chain was sequenced in a study of CD8+ T cells in alopecia areata. At the level of the study: Severity was scored as percentage of affected scalp area in treated patients.

Sequencing templates came from extracted RNA that was reverse transcribed into cDNA. The table came from immunoSEQ multiplex PCR; TCRdb's copy has only in-frame clones and leaves some out. The sample yields 140,000 to 150,000 clones, roughly 52% seen once. Treatment described: oral pan-JAK inhibitor, 5-10 mg twice daily. Only a few counts were recorded for this clone. The antigen remains unidentified. Notes on the study in general: It was observed that many expanded lesional clones persisted in scalp and blood during tofacitinib.

The CDR3 runs 13 residues. Germline V gene lookup returns CDR1 SQVTM and CDR2 ANQGSEA. Between the trimmed V and J ends, which lost 1 base and 1 base, there was a span of 7 bases. This specimen was CD8+ T cells sorted from blood, taken at week 4, from a patient treated with tofacitinib. The chain recombines TRBV29-1 with TRBJ2-5; D is undetermined. The source of this sequence is a human donor with alopecia areata. CDR3 residues: CSVEGQLQETQYF. Here the CDR3 DNA reads TGCAGCGTTGAAGGGCAGCTCCAAGAGACCCAGTACTTC.